This T cell receptor (beta chain) appears in the sequencing data of a study of beta chain features in type 1 diabetes. Study observations and caveats: Resolution of whether HLA type affects TCRB rearrangement was not achieved here. Across patients, naive, central memory and Treg TCRB repertoires exhibited apparently greater similarity than was observed across healthy donors. Diminished insertions and augmented deletions at VDJ junctions characterized type 1 diabetes patients. Among all four CD4+ subsets, Type 1 diabetes patients had TCRB CDR3s that were moderately but significantly shorter.

J gave up 3 bases and V 4 bases, and 7 bases lay outside the gene matches. Germline CDR1 SGHRS, CDR2 YFSETQ. This CDR3 has 15 residues. Reverse transcribing all isolated RNA meant expressed TCRB transcripts were sequenced. Sequencing used immunoSEQ multiplex PCR; TCRdb keeps in-frame clones, though not all of them. The data hold 860,000 or so clones, with roughly 15% observed a single time. With regard to this clone: The antigen is not known.

Sample: naive CD4+ T cells from blood. The chain carries TRBV5-1 and TRBJ2-1, with 7 positions matching TRBD2. This receptor was taken from a woman between 18 and 30 years old in good health. This CDR3 is CASSPRASGYNEQFF. The CDR3, as DNA: TGCGCCAGCAGCCCGCGGGCTAGCGGCTACAATGAGCAGTTCTTC.